Listed here is a single T cell receptor (beta chain). Its antigen is unidentified. Constant-region reverse primers amplified full-length variable regions, followed by semi-nested Nested Universal Primer A PCR. TCRdb processed the 5' RACE reads anew with MiXCR; each CDR3 protein has one entry. The sample holds approximately 42,000 distinct CDR3 sequences; 29% are singletons and the top ten take less than 4%. From germline, CDR1 is DFQATT and CDR2 SNEGSKA (reference sequence). The ends lost 0 bases at V and 4 bases at J; junction bases unmatched: 10. The CDR3 consists of 16 residues. Study-wide points: In terms of TCR gene usage, tumor memory CD4+ T cells clustered together with blood and lymph node memory CD4+ cells, as well as with lymph node naive CD4+ cells. Tumor-infiltrating Treg TCR alpha and beta sequences overlapped most with tumor naive CD4+ T cells, then blood naive.

This receptor was obtained from a female donor with breast cancer. This chain connects TRBV20-1 to TRBJ2-5; 8 bases map to TRBD2. Sequencing was performed on memory CD4+ T cells sorted from a lymph node. As for subset: memory CD4+ T cells, CD4+CD45RO+CD25-. CDR3: CSARDPLAGRGETQYF. CDR3 nucleotide sequence: TGCAGTGCTAGAGACCCCCTAGCGGGTAGGGGAGAGACCCAGTACTTC.